This TCR beta chain comes out of a study of blood T cell repertoires in COVID-19. The CDR3 loop spans 13 amino acids. CDR1 and CDR2 (germline): LGHNT, FRNRAP. V was cut by 1 base and J by 5 bases, with 8 bases left in between. The method was immunoSEQ multiplex PCR; TCRdb's version includes in-frame clones alone and lacks a portion of them. The profile shows more than 95,000 clones, 74% of them singletons. This chain joins TRBV12-5 and TRBJ1-1; D gene uncertain. The receptor's source is a man of 80 years or more with COVID-19, enrolled during active disease. Sequenced input: peripheral blood. DNA of the CDR3: TGTGCTAGTGGTTTGGAGAGCGGTACTGAAGCTTTCTTT. Translation: CASGLESGTEAFF. Full variable domain (outside the CDR3, taken from reference TRBV12-5 and TRBJ1-1): DARVTQTPRHKVTEMGQEVTMRCQPILGHNTVFWYRQTMMQGLELLAYFRNRAPLDDSGMPKDRFSAEMPDATLATLKIQPSEPRDSAVYFCASGLESGTEAFFGQGTRLTVV.